Here is one T cell receptor beta chain with its context. Clones were sequenced by immunoSEQ multiplex PCR, and TCRdb holds only the in-frame ones, with some missing. The data contain about 220,000 clones, over 75% of them singletons. The data derive from a study of blood T cell repertoires in COVID-19. V dropped 9 bases and J dropped 3 bases, with 18 bases sitting between them. The CDR3 covers 14 residues. Germline V gene sequence: CDR1 LNHNV, CDR2 YYDKDF (reference sequence). The source of this sequence is a woman aged 18-30 years in a cohort exposed to, infected with or recovered from COVID-19 (not recorded which). V and J are TRBV15 and TRBJ2-7, with a tentative D call TRBD1 (6 bases). The sample consisted of PBMCs or T cells enriched from blood (not recorded which). CDR3 protein: CATLRTVIGYEQYF. CDR3 nucleotides: TGTGCCACTTTAAGGACAGTAATTGGCTACGAGCAGTACTTC.